This TCR beta chain is drawn from a study of blood T cell repertoires in COVID-19. The overall study: PBMCs, B-cell-depleted T cells, or T cells provided the cDNA or gDNA that made up the material.

Assay used: immunoSEQ multiplex PCR; TCRdb lists only in-frame clones, some missing. The table lists 95,000 to 150,000 clones, roughly four fifths of them singletons. This clone was counted ten times or more. This TCR was recovered from a man in his fifties or sixties with acute or convalescent COVID-19. The sequenced sample was peripheral blood.

CDR3 DNA: TGCGCCAGCAGTCAATCCGGGTTTCCTAACTATGGCTACACCTTC. This codes for CASSQSGFPNYGYTF. The chain links TRBV23-1 to TRBJ1-2; no firm D call. TRBV23-1 falls under the ORF class, with uncertain function. V was pared by 0 bases and J by 0 bases, with 8 bases between. The CDR3 contains 15 residues.